Below, 14 T cell receptor beta chains from the same sample are listed, as sequenced in a study of glioma-infiltrating T cells after dendritic cell vaccination. Measured with immunoSEQ multiplex PCR; TCRdb has only the in-frame clones, and not every one. Seen here are about 100,000 clones, 70% to 80% observed once, and the top ten hold almost 6%. Here the sequenced sample was blood, taken before dendritic cell vaccination. These TCRs come from a human donor with glioblastoma.

This clone was counted a single time. J is TRBJ2-3 and V is TRBV7-3; TRBD2 might be the D (6 bases). V was shortened by 5 bases and J by 6 bases, with 15 bases between the two germline ends. The germline CDR1 and CDR2 sequences are SGHTA and FQGTGA. The length of the CDR3 is 14 residues. CDR3 DNA: TGTGCCAGCAGCCCCGGGACTTCGCGTGATACGCAGTATTTT. Residues: CASSPGTSRDTQYF.

The sample holds a few counts of this clone. V usage is TRBV5-4 and J usage is TRBJ2-1; 7 bases line up with TRBD2. This CDR3 has 16 residues. Germline-derived CDR1 and CDR2 are SGHNT and YYREEE (reference sequence). V lost 6 bases and J lost 8; bases outside the gene matches: 17. CDR3 DNA: TGTGCCAGCACCCCCGGGATTGCGGGAGATACGGATGAGCAGTTCTTC. Translated, it gives CASTPGIAGDTDEQFF.

The J gene is TRBJ2-2, the V gene TRBV29-1; maybe TRBD2 (7 bases). V was trimmed by 6 bases and J by 0 bases, leaving 14 bases between them. Germline V gene lookup returns CDR1 SQVTM and CDR2 ANQGSEA. This CDR3 has 15 residues. Written as DNA, the CDR3 is TGCAGCGTGAAGGGGGAGGGTACGAACACCGGGGAGCTGTTTTTT. It codes for CSVKGEGTNTGELFF.

J is TRBJ1-4 and V is TRBV5-1; 7 nucleotides align to TRBD1. Germline values: CDR1 SGHRS, CDR2 YFSETQ. V shed 4 bases, J shed 7 bases, and the junction held 4 bases outside the gene matches. The length of the CDR3 is 13 residues. The CDR3 loop is CASSVDRAEKLFF. The CDR3 region has the DNA TGCGCCAGCAGCGTCGACAGGGCTGAAAAACTGTTTTTT. The full variable domain, rest sourced from reference TRBV5-1 and TRBJ1-4, is KAGVTQTPRYLIKTRGQQVTLSCSPISGHRSVSWYQQTPGQGLQFLFEYFSETQRNKGNFPGRFSGRQFSNSRSEMNVSTLELGDSALYLCASSVDRAEKLFFGSGTQLSVL.

This rearrangement joins TRBV19 to TRBJ1-2; D is perhaps TRBD1 (5 bases). CDR1 and CDR2 from the germline V gene are LNHDA and SQIVND (reference sequence). The CDR3 has 16 residues. The V gene lost 4 bases and the J gene lost 4 bases, with 19 bases spanning the gap. The CDR3 region is CASSTGGVIPLYGYTF. Written as DNA, the CDR3 is TGTGCCAGTAGTACGGGGGGAGTCATTCCCCTCTATGGCTACACCTTC. The complete variable domain, with remaining parts taken from reference TRBV19 and TRBJ1-2, reads DGGITQSPKYLFRKEGQNVTLSCEQNLNHDAMYWYRQDPGQGLRLIYYSQIVNDFQKGDIAEGYSVSREKKESFPLTVTSAQKNPTAFYLCASSTGGVIPLYGYTFGSGTRLTVV.

The rearrangement joins TRBV30 to TRBJ2-7, with D possibly matching TRBD1 (5 bases). CDR1 is GTSNPN, CDR2 SVGIG, per germline (reference sequence). This CDR3 is 13 amino acids long. V dropped 8 bases and J dropped 5 bases, with 19 bases sitting between them. The CDR3 sequence: CAAAYRGHHEQYF. The CDR3 nucleotides are TGTGCCGCCGCTTATAGGGGCCACCACGAGCAGTACTTC.

The J gene is TRBJ1-2, the V gene TRBV6-5, with TRBD1 matching 7 bases. V trimming: 6 bases; J trimming: 11 bases; junction bases outside the gene matches: 9. CDR3 size: 12 residues. Germline V CDR1 and CDR2: MNHEY, SVGAGI. CDR3 amino acids: CASSPDRITYTF. The CDR3 DNA reads TGTGCCAGCAGCCCGGACAGGATAACGTACACCTTC.

The J gene is TRBJ2-1, the V gene TRBV5-1; 9 bases line up with TRBD2. The CDR3 is made up of 14 amino acids. The V gene end was trimmed by 0 bases and the J gene end by 6 bases; junction bases not matched to a gene: 1. CDR1 is SGHRS and CDR2 is YFSETQ in the germline V gene. CDR3 in amino acids: CASSLGTSVNEQFF. DNA of the CDR3: TGCGCCAGCAGCTTGGGGACTAGCGTCAATGAGCAGTTCTTC.

This chain joins TRBV5-1 and TRBJ2-5; D perhaps matches TRBD1 (5 bases). Germline V lookup: CDR1 SGHRS, CDR2 YFSETQ. V was pared by 2 bases and J by 3 bases, with 8 bases between. The CDR3 extends over 13 amino acids. The CDR3 reads CASSLAGKETQYF. CDR3 nucleotides: TGCGCCAGCAGCTTAGCAGGGAAAGAGACCCAGTACTTC.

This clone was seen ten or more times. This chain joins TRBV4-2 and TRBJ2-7; 9 bases line up with TRBD2. This CDR3 comprises 15 residues. Germline trimming cut 6 bases from V and 3 bases from J; bases unmatched to any gene: 9. The germline CDR1 and CDR2 sequences are LGHNA and YNFKEQ. The DNA of the CDR3 is TGTGCCAGCAGGATACGACTAGCGGAGGGCTACGAGCAGTACTTC. This sequence encodes CASRIRLAEGYEQYF.

The V gene is TRBV29-1, the J gene TRBJ2-5, with a possible D match to TRBD2 (5 bases). Trimming cost V 3 bases and J 5 bases, with 7 bases left between them. CDR1 is SQVTM, CDR2 ANQGSEA, per germline. The CDR3 extends over 11 amino acids. The CDR3 loop reads CSVDSGETQYF. In DNA, the CDR3 is TGCAGCGTTGATTCGGGGGAGACCCAGTACTTC. Combining the CDR3 with reference TRBV29-1 and TRBJ2-5 gives the whole variable domain SAVISQKPSRDICQRGTSLTIQCQVDSQVTMMFWYRQQPGQSLTLIATANQGSEATYESGFVIDKFPISRPNLTFSTLTVSNMSPEDSSIYLCSVDSGETQYFGPGTRLLVL.

The chain couples TRBV13 to TRBJ2-7, with D possibly TRBD2 on 5 matching bases. V was pared by 2 bases and J by 4 bases, with 12 bases between. Germline V gives CDR1 PRHDT, CDR2 FYEKMQ (reference sequence). CDR3 length: 14 amino acids. The CDR3 DNA is TGTGCCAGCAGCTTAACCGGGGTAAATTACGAGCAGTACTTC. Residues: CASSLTGVNYEQYF.

The V gene is TRBV11-2, the J gene TRBJ2-7; 10 nucleotides align to TRBD1. With V trimmed by 2 bases and J by 6 bases, 10 bases remained unmatched. The length of the CDR3 is 16 residues. Germline-derived CDR1 and CDR2 are SGHAT and FQNNGV. In nucleotides, the CDR3 is TGTGCCAGCAGCTTATCGGGGACCGGGACAGGGGTCGAGCAGTACTTC. Translating it yields CASSLSGTGTGVEQYF.

V gene TRBV7-9 combines with J gene TRBJ1-6, with D uncertain. The germline V and J ends were trimmed by 2 bases and 7 bases, with 6 bases remaining between them. The CDR3 contains 13 residues. The germline gives CDR1 SEHNR, CDR2 FQNEAQ (reference sequence). This chain's CDR3 is CASSLQANSPLHF. The CDR3 nucleotides are TGTGCCAGCAGCTTACAGGCCAATTCACCCCTCCACTTT.